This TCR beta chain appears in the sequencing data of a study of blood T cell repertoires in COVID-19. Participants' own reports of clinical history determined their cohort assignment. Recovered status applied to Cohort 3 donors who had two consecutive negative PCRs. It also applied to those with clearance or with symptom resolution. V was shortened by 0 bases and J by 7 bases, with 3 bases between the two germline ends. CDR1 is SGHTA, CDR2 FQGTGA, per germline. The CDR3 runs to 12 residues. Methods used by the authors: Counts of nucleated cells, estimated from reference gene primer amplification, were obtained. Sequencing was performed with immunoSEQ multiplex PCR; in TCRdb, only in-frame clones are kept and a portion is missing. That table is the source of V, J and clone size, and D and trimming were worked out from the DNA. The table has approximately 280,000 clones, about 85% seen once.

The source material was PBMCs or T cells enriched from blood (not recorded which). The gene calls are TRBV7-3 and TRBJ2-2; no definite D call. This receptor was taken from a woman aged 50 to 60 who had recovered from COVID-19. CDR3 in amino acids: CASSLTNGELFF. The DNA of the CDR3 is TGTGCCAGCAGCTTAACCAACGGGGAGCTGTTTTTT.